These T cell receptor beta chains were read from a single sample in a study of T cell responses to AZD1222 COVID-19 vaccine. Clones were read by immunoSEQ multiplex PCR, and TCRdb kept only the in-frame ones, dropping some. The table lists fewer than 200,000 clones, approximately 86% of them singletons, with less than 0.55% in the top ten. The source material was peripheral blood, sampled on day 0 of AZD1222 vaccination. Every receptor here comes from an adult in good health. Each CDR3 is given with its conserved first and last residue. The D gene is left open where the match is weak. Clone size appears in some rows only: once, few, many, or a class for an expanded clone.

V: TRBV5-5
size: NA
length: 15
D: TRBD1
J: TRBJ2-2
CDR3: CASRRTGIGTGELFF
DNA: TGTGCCAGCAGAAGGACAGGGATAGGGACCGGGGAGCTGTTTTTT

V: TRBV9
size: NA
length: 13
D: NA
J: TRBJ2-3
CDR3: CASSVRLADTQYF
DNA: TGTGCCAGCAGCGTACGACTAGCAGATACGCAGTATTTT

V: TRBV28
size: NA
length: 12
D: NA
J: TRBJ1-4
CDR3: CAVGTANEKLFF
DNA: TGTGCCGTAGGGACGGCTAATGAAAAACTGTTTTTT

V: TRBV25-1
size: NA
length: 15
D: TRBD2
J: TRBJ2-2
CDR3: CASSPGTSSTGELFF
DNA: TGTGCCAGCAGCCCCGGGACTAGCTCTACCGGGGAGCTGTTTTTT

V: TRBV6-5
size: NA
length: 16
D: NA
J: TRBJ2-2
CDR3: CASSFPRGLETGELFF
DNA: TGTGCCAGCAGTTTCCCTCGGGGGCTCGAAACCGGGGAGCTGTTTTTT

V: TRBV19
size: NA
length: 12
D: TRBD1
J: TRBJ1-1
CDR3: CASDRGPTEAFF
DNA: TGTGCCAGCGACAGGGGACCCACTGAAGCTTTCTTT

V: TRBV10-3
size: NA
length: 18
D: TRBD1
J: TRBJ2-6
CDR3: CAISMTGTPLSGANVLTF
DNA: TGTGCCATCAGTATGACAGGGACCCCCCTCTCTGGGGCCAACGTCCTGACTTTC

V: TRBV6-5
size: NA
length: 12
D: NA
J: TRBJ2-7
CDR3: CAGRGAAYEQYF
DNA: TGTGCCGGCCGGGGGGCTGCCTACGAGCAGTACTTC

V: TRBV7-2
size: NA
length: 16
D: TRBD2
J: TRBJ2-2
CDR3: CASSGTSGTFTGELFF
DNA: TGTGCCAGCAGCGGGACTAGCGGGACCTTCACCGGGGAGCTGTTTTTT

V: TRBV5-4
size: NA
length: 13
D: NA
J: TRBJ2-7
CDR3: CASSSSTSYEQYF
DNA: TGTGCCAGCAGCTCTAGTACCTCCTACGAGCAGTACTTC

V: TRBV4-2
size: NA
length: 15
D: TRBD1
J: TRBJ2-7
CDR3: CASSRTGQSSYEQYF
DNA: TGTGCCAGCAGCCGCACGGGACAGAGCTCCTACGAGCAGTACTTC

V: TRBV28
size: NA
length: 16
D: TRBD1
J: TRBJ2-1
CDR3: CASRSTGGSSYNEQFF
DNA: TGTGCCAGCAGATCGACAGGGGGGAGCTCCTACAATGAGCAGTTCTTC

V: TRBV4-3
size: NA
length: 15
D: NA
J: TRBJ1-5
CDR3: CASSQGRISNQPQHF
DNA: TGCGCCAGCAGCCAAGGAAGGATTAGCAATCAGCCCCAGCATTTT

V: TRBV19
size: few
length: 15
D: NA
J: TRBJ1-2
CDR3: CASSRQTEDGYGYTF
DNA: TGTGCCAGTAGTAGACAGACAGAGGATGGCTATGGCTACACCTTC

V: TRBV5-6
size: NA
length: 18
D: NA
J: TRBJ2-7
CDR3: CASSLALGQGISSYEQYF
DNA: TGTGCCAGCAGCTTGGCCTTAGGGCAGGGGATAAGCTCCTACGAGCAGTACTTC

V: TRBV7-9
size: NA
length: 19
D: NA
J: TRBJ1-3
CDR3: CASSTVTAGGSYAGNTIYF
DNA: TGTGCCAGCAGCACGGTTACGGCGGGGGGAAGCTATGCTGGAAACACCATATATTTT

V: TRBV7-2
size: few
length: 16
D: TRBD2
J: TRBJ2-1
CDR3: CASSLGAAGGYNEQFF
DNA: TGTGCCAGCAGCTTAGGGGCGGCGGGGGGCTACAATGAGCAGTTCTTC

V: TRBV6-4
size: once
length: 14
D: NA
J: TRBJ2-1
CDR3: CASSESGTYNEQFF
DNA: TGTGCCAGCAGTGAAAGCGGAACCTACAATGAGCAGTTCTTC

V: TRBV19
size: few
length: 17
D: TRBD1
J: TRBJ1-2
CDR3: CASTTRWTGGSSGGYTF
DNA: TGTGCCAGTACCACCCGGTGGACAGGGGGATCATCTGGGGGCTACACCTTC

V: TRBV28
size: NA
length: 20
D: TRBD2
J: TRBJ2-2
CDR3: CASSTLGLAGPDLLTGELFF
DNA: TGTGCCAGCAGTACCCTTGGGCTAGCGGGACCTGACCTCCTCACCGGGGAGCTGTTTTTT

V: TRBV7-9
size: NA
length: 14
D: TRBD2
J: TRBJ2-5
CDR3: CASSLLAGSETQYF
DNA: TGTGCCAGCAGCTTACTAGCGGGATCAGAGACCCAGTACTTC

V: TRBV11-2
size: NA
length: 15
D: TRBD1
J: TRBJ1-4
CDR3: CASSQNTGVGEKLFF
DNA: TGTGCCAGCAGCCAAAATACAGGGGTTGGTGAAAAACTGTTTTTT

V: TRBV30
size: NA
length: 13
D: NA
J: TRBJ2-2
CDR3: CAWSGSRTGELFF
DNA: TGTGCCTGGAGCGGGAGTAGGACCGGGGAGCTGTTTTTT

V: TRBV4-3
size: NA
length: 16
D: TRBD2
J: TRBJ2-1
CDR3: CASSPGAGGHFNEQFF
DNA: TGCGCCAGCAGTCCTGGAGCGGGGGGACACTTTAATGAGCAGTTCTTC

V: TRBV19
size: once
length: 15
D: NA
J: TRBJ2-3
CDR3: CASRRRGAITDTQYF
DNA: TGTGCCAGTAGGCGCAGGGGGGCAATCACAGATACGCAGTATTTT

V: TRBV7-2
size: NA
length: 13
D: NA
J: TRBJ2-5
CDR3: CASSLVRSETQYF
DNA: TGTGCCAGCAGCTTAGTAAGGTCAGAGACCCAGTACTTC

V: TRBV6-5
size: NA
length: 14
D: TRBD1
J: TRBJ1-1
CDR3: CASSPRQGNTEAFF
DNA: TGTGCCAGCAGTCCGCGACAGGGGAACACTGAAGCTTTCTTT

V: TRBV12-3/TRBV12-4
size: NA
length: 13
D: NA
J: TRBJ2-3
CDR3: CASTGVAQDTQYF
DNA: TGTGCCAGCACGGGGGTAGCACAAGATACGCAGTATTTT

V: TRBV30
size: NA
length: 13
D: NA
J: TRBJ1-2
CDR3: CAWRTGARYGYTF
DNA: TGTGCCTGGAGGACAGGCGCTCGGTATGGCTACACCTTC

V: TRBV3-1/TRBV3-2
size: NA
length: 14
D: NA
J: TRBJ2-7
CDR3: CASSPRGSPYEQYF
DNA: TGTGCCAGCAGCCCTAGGGGGTCGCCCTACGAGCAGTACTTC

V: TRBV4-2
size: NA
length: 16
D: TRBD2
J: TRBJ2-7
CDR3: CASSQDIQTSGYEQYF
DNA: TGTGCCAGCAGCCAAGATATACAGACTAGCGGCTACGAGCAGTACTTC

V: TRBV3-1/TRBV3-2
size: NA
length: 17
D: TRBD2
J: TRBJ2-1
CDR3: CASSPSGWEGHHNEQFF
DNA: TGTGCCAGCAGCCCGAGCGGGTGGGAGGGCCATCACAATGAGCAGTTCTTC

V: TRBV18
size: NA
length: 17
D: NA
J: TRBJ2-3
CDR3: CASSPSNLPGLKDTQYF
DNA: TGTGCCAGCTCACCGTCTAACCTCCCGGGGCTCAAGGATACGCAGTATTTT

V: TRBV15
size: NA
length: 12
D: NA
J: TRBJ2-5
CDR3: CATGGTQETQYF
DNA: TGTGCCACCGGGGGGACCCAAGAGACCCAGTACTTC

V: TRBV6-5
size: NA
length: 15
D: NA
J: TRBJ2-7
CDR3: CASGTRRGRGHEQYF
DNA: TGTGCCAGCGGCACGAGACGTGGCAGGGGCCACGAGCAGTACTTC

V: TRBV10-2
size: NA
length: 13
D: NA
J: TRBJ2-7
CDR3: CASRDLPFYEQYF
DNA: TGCGCCAGCCGGGACCTTCCCTTCTACGAGCAGTACTTC

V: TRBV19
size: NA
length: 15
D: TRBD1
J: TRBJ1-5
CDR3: CASSIGTGDFEPQHF
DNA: TGTGCCAGTAGTATAGGGACAGGGGACTTTGAGCCCCAGCATTTT

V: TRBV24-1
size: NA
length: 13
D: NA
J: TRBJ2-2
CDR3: CATGLGRTGELFF
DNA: TGTGCCACCGGACTTGGACGGACCGGGGAGCTGTTTTTT

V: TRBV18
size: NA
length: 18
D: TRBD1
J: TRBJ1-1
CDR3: CASSPQGALAAMNTEAFF
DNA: TGTGCCAGCTCACCACAGGGGGCCCTCGCCGCGATGAACACTGAAGCTTTCTTT

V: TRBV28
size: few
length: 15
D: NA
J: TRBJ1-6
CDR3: CASSSQGLSNSPLHF
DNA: TGTGCCAGCAGCTCTCAGGGGTTGTCCAATTCACCCCTCCACTTT

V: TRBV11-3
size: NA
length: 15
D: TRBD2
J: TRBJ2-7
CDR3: CASSSPGLATYEQYF
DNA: TGTGCCAGCAGCTCACCGGGACTAGCGACCTACGAGCAGTACTTC

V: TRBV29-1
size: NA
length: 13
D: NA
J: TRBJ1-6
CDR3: CSFTSSYNSPLHF
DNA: TGCAGCTTCACGAGCTCCTATAATTCACCCCTCCACTTT

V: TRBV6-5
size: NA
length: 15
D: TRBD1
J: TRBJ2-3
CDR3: CASRPGQGVADTQYF
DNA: TGTGCCAGTAGGCCGGGACAGGGGGTAGCAGATACGCAGTATTTT

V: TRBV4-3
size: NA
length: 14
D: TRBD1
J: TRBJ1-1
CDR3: CASSHWGQGPEAFF
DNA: TGCGCCAGCAGCCATTGGGGACAGGGGCCTGAAGCTTTCTTT

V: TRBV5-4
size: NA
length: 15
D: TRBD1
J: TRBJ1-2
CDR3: CASSSGDSLGYGYTF
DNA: TGTGCCAGCAGCTCGGGGGACAGCTTGGGCTATGGCTACACCTTC

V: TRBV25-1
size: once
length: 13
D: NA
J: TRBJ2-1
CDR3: CASSPRVRNEQFF
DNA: TGTGCCAGCAGCCCCAGAGTCCGCAATGAGCAGTTCTTC

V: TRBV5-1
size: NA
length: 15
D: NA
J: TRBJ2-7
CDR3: CASSLGRTPTYEQYF
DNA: TGCGCCAGCAGCTTGGGACGGACGCCCACCTACGAGCAGTACTTC

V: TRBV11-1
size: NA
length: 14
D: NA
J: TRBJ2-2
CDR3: CASSLIPNTGELFF
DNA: TGTGCCAGCAGCTTAATTCCCAACACCGGGGAGCTGTTTTTT

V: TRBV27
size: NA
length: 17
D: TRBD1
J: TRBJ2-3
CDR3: CASSLLAPQGATDTQYF
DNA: TGTGCCAGCAGTTTATTGGCCCCCCAGGGGGCCACAGATACGCAGTATTTT

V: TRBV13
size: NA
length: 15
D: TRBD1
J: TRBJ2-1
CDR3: CASSPRVGTVYEQFF
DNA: TGTGCCAGCAGCCCTCGTGTGGGGACAGTCTATGAGCAGTTCTTC